This T cell receptor (beta chain) originates from a study of blood T cell repertoires in COVID-19. Study-wide context: From the United States, Italy and Spain came samples of acute and convalescent COVID-19. T cells, B-cell-depleted T cells, or PBMCs supplied cDNA or gDNA.

This clone is a singleton in its sample. Germline loops: CDR1 SGHRS, CDR2 YFSETQ. Trimming took 7 bases from V and 5 from J, leaving 18 bases between them. CDR3 length equals 15 residues. The assay was immunoSEQ multiplex PCR, and TCRdb's table has in-frame clones only and misses some. This sample yields approximately 74,000 clones, of which 84% are seen a single time; about 35% belongs to the top ten. The sequenced material came from peripheral blood. The sequence was obtained from a man between 70 and 80 years old with acute or convalescent COVID-19. The genes are TRBV5-1 and TRBJ1-4; no definite D call. CDR3: CASATEGVQNEKLFF. In nucleotides, the CDR3 is TGCGCCAGCGCGACCGAGGGAGTTCAAAATGAAAAACTGTTTTTT.